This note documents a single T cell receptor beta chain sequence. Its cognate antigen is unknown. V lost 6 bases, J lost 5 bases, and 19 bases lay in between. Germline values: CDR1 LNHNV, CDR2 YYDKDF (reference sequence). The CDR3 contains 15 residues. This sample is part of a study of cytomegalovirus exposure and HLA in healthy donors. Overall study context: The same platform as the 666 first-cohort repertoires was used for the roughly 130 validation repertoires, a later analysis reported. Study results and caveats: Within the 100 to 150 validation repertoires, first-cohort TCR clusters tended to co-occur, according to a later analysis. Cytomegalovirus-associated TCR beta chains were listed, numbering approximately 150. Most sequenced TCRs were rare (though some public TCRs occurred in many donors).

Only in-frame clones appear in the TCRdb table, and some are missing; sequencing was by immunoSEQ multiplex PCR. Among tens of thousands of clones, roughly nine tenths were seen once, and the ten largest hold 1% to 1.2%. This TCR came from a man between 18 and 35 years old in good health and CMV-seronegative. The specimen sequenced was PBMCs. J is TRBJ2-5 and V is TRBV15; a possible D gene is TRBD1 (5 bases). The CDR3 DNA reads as TGTGCCACCAGTGTCGGGCAGGGAAACGTTGAGACCCAGTACTTC. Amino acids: CATSVGQGNVETQYF. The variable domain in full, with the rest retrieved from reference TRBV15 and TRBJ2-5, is DAMVIQNPRYQVTQFGKPVTLSCSQTLNHNVMYWYQQKSSQAPKLLFHYYDKDFNNEADTPDNFQSRRPNTSFCFLDIRSPGLGDTAMYLCATSVGQGNVETQYFGPGTRLLVL.